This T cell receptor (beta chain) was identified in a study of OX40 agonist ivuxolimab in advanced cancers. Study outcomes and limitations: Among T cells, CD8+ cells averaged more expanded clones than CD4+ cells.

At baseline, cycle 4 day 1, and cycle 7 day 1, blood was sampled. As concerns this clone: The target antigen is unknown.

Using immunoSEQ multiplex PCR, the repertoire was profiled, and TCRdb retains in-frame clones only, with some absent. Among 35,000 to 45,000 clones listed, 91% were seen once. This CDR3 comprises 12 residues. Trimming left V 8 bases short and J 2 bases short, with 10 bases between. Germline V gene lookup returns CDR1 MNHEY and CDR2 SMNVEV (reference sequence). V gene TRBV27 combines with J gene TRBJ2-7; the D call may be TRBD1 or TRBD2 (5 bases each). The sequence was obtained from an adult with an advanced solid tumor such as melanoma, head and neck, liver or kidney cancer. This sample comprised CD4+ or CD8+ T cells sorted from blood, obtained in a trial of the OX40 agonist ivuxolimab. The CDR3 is CASGTVPYEQYF. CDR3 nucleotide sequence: TGTGCCAGCGGGACGGTTCCCTACGAGCAGTACTTC.